The 11 T cell receptor beta chains below were found in one sample sequenced in a study of T cell clonality in common variable immunodeficiency. This table comes from immunoSEQ multiplex PCR, and its TCRdb copy is limited to in-frame clones, with some not included. The repertoire consists of about 52,000 clones, none detected only once. Sequenced material: peripheral blood mononuclear cells. The origin of the receptors is a person aged 18-70 years in good health.

This clone was found many times. The read terminates 3 residues before the CDR3 end, so the remaining end is supplied by the germline J gene. The chain links TRBV20-1 to TRBJ2-1; 11 nucleotides agree with TRBD2. V dropped 2 bases and J dropped 9; count of bases not matched to a gene: 0. The germline V gene has CDR1 DFQATT and CDR2 SNEGSKA (reference sequence). The CDR3 length is 12 residues. CDR3 DNA, as far as it was read: TGCAGTGCTAGACTAGCGGGAGGTGAG. It specifies CSARLAGGE. The complete CDR3 protein is CSARLAGGEQFF.

This clone was detected many times. The read ends 3 residues before the CDR3 terminus; that terminus is restored from the germline J gene. The chain combines TRBV18 with TRBJ2-5; 7 nucleotides match TRBD2. Germline loops: CDR1 KGHSH, CDR2 LQKENI. This CDR3 contains 14 residues. The trim removed 3 bases at V and 2 bases at J, leaving 3 bases unmatched. The CDR3 protein is CASSPPRGQETQYF. The covered CDR3 bases are TGTGCCAGCTCACCGCCGCGGGGGCAAGAGACC. Using reference TRBV18 and TRBJ2-5 for the parts outside the CDR3, the full variable domain is NAGVMQNPRHLVRRRGQEARLRCSPMKGHSHVYWYRQLPEEGLKFMVYLQKENIIDESGMPKERFSAEFPKEGPSILRIQQVVRGDSAAYFCASSPPRGQETQYFGPGTRLLVL.

This clone was seen at least ten times. The CDR3 goes on 3 residues after the read ends, and that part is filled in from the germline J gene. The V call is TRBV18, the J call TRBJ2-1, with D perhaps matching TRBD2 (6 bases). V was shortened by 2 bases and J by 0 bases, with 14 bases between the two germline ends. CDR1 is KGHSH and CDR2 is LQKENI in the germline V gene. This CDR3 region has 17 residues. CDR3 amino acids: CASSPGLPSRSYNEQFF. The covered CDR3 bases are TGTGCCAGCTCACCAGGACTACCCAGTCGCTCCTACAATGAG.

This clone was found many times. The CDR3 end lies 3 residues beyond the end of the read and is filled in from the germline J gene. V and J are TRBV18 and TRBJ2-3, with TRBD2 identical over 9 bases. Germline V gene data show CDR1 as KGHSH and CDR2 as LQKENI. The J segment lost 6 bases and the V segment lost 0 bases, leaving 4 bases of the junction unmatched. The CDR3 extends over 15 amino acids. CDR3 loop: CASSPPGLAFDTQYF. The CDR3 bases that were read are TGTGCCAGCTCACCACCGGGACTAGCATTCGATACG.

This clone has more than one count but fewer than ten. CDR3: CASSSDREATQYF. The DNA read from the CDR3 is TGTGCCAGCAGCTCAGACAGGGAGGCGACG. This chain links TRBV7-2 with TRBJ2-3, with D perhaps TRBD1 (7 bases). The read terminates 3 residues ahead of where the CDR3 ends, so the germline J gene completes it. This CDR3 spans 13 amino acids. Germline CDR1 and CDR2: SGHTA and FQGNSA.

The sample holds many counts of this clone. The read gets to within 3 residues of the CDR3 end, and the germline J gene fills in the rest. The gene calls are TRBV19 and TRBJ2-7, with D tentatively TRBD2 (6 bases). This CDR3 spans 15 amino acids. Between the trimmed V and J ends, which lost 3 bases and 0 bases, there was a span of 12 bases. Germline V gene lookup returns CDR1 LNHDA and CDR2 SQIVND (reference sequence). The covered CDR3 bases are TGTGCCAGTAGTATCCGGCCAGCGGGCTCCTACGAG. As protein: CASSIRPAGSYE. The CDR3 as a whole reads CASSIRPAGSYEQYF.

The sample holds many counts of this clone. The CDR3 extends 3 residues past the end of the read, so its final part is completed from the germline J gene. The chain links TRBV15 to TRBJ2-5; D is undetermined. V was pared by 5 bases and J by 5 bases, with 9 bases between. The CDR3 covers 12 residues. CDR1 is LNHNV, CDR2 YYDKDF, per germline (reference sequence). CDR3 DNA (partial): TGTGCCACCAGCGCTTATCGGGAGACC. Translating it yields CATSAYRET. In full, the CDR3 is CATSAYRETQYF. The variable domain in full, with the rest retrieved from reference TRBV15 and TRBJ2-5, is DAMVIQNPRYQVTQFGKPVTLSCSQTLNHNVMYWYQQKSSQAPKLLFHYYDKDFNNEADTPDNFQSRRPNTSFCFLDIRSPGLGDTAMYLCATSAYRETQYFGPGTRLLVL.

This clone came up many times. The observed sequence ends 3 residues before the CDR3 terminus, with the missing tail filled in from the germline J gene. V usage is TRBV7-8 and J usage is TRBJ2-7, with 7 bases aligning to TRBD1. Germline CDR1 reads SGHVS; CDR2 reads FQNEAQ. J was trimmed by 2 bases and V by 3 bases; bases with no gene match: 16. The CDR3 is made up of 18 amino acids. The CDR3 spells CASSFPNTITGAPYEQYF. The CDR3 bases that were read are TGTGCCAGCAGCTTCCCCAACACTATCACAGGGGCGCCCTACGAG.

This clone was found many times. Coverage ceases 3 residues before the CDR3 finishes, and the germline J gene fills in the end. The V call is TRBV12-5, the J call TRBJ1-1; D perhaps matches TRBD1 (6 bases). Germline V lookup: CDR1 LGHNT, CDR2 FRNRAP. The CDR3 is made up of 14 amino acids. V gave up 7 bases and J gave up 0 bases, with 12 bases separating them. This chain's CDR3 is CASATTGMNTEAFF. The sequenced part of the CDR3 DNA is TGTGCTAGTGCCACGACAGGAATGAACACTGAA.

CDR3 region: CAWNRERLQPQYF. CDR3 bases read: TGTGCCTGGAACAGGGAAAGGCTTCAGCCG. V and J are TRBV30 and TRBJ2-3, with TRBD1 as a possible D gene (6 bases). Read coverage stops 3 residues before the CDR3 terminus; the germline J gene supplies the remainder. This CDR3 region has 13 residues. The V gene's germline CDR1 is GTSNPN and CDR2 SVGIG (reference sequence).

This clone was seen repeatedly, ten times or more. The CDR3 extends 3 residues past the end of the read, so its final part is completed from the germline J gene. This chain connects TRBV7-8 to TRBJ2-5, with D perhaps TRBD2 (6 bases). CDR1 and CDR2 from the germline V gene are SGHVS and FQNEAQ. The V end was cut by 5 bases, the J end by 5 bases, with 15 bases between. The CDR3 is 14 residues long. The covered CDR3 bases are TGTGCCAGCAGCCCGACGGGACTCTCCGAGACC. Amino acid sequence: CASSPTGLSET. The complete CDR3 protein is CASSPTGLSETQYF.